This TCR beta chain originates from a study of cytomegalovirus exposure and HLA in healthy donors. This CDR3 contains 18 residues. Trimming took off 6 bases at V and 5 bases at J, with 26 bases between the two ends. Germline CDR1 is LNHDA and CDR2 is SQIVND (reference sequence). This clone was recorded once. 60 Vbeta and 13 Jbeta primers were used in PCR. Libraries were prepared by immunoSEQ multiplex PCR; TCRdb keeps only in-frame clonotypes and omits some of them. The sample has 150,000 to 170,000 clones; about 84% are singletons. The chain has TRBV19 and TRBJ1-5; possibly TRBD1 for D (5 bases). This receptor was taken from a woman aged 40-49 years in good health and CMV-seropositive. The sequenced sample was PBMCs. CDR3 protein: CASRGVRQGVAPDQPQHF. The DNA for the CDR3 is TGTGCCAGTAGAGGAGTTCGGCAGGGTGTTGCCCCGGATCAGCCCCAGCATTTT.